The clone carrying this T cell receptor beta chain was recorded many times. What it recognizes is unknown. The CDR3 end lies 3 residues beyond the end of the read and is filled in from the germline J gene. The CDR3 runs 15 residues. V was clipped by 5 bases and J by 7 bases; unmatched bases: 9. Germline V lookup: CDR1 KGHSH, CDR2 LQKENI. This specimen belongs to a study of T cell clonality in common variable immunodeficiency. General study results and limits: Authors noted CVID clonality's cause needs subpopulation repertoire sequencing. CVID subjects had higher TCRbeta clonality than healthy controls, most marked in about a third. Compared with controls, CVID subjects had fewer shared TCRbeta clones. In common variable immunodeficiency, TCR beta chains reportedly carried fewer deletions and N-nucleotide insertions.

Profiled with immunoSEQ multiplex PCR; TCRdb holds only in-frame clones, not every one. Singletons are absent from the sample, which has tens of thousands of clones. This chain links TRBV18 with TRBJ2-1, with TRBD1 matching 9 bases. The TCR sequence derives from a person aged 18 to 75 in good health. Sequences were obtained from peripheral blood mononuclear cells. This CDR3 reads CASSAPNRGPNEQFF. The CDR3 bases that were read are TGTGCCAGCTCAGCCCCAAACAGGGGGCCGAATGAG. Using reference TRBV18 and TRBJ2-1 for the parts outside the CDR3, the full variable domain is NAGVMQNPRHLVRRRGQEARLRCSPMKGHSHVYWYRQLPEEGLKFMVYLQKENIIDESGMPKERFSAEFPKEGPSILRIQQVVRGDSAAYFCASSAPNRGPNEQFFGPGTRLTVL.